One TCR beta chain is described in this entry. The antigen remains undetermined. Profiling relied on immunoSEQ multiplex PCR, and the TCRdb table lists in-frame clones only, not all of them. The profile shows around 100,000 clones, 80% to 90% of them singletons. This sample stems from a study of T cell responses to AZD1222 COVID-19 vaccine. Turning to the study itself: The study pooled second doses at about 4 or about 12 weeks. Regarding the study as a whole: The span of vaccine-associated CD4 TCRs extended across spike, with dominance at 160-218 and 743-854.

Per the germline V gene, CDR1 is SEHNR and CDR2 is FQNEAQ (reference sequence). The CDR3 is made up of 14 amino acids. V dropped 2 bases and J dropped 3 bases, with 10 bases sitting between them. The starting material was peripheral blood, obtained on day 0 of AZD1222 vaccination. This clonotype was obtained from an adult in good health. The rearrangement links TRBV7-9 to TRBJ1-1, with D hard to call. DNA of the CDR3: TGTGCCAGCAGCTTATGGGGAGTTGACACTGAAGCTTTCTTT. Protein sequence: CASSLWGVDTEAFF. Combining the CDR3 with reference TRBV7-9 and TRBJ1-1 gives the whole variable domain DTGVSQNPRHKITKRGQNVTFRCDPISEHNRLYWYRQTLGQGPEFLTYFQNEAQLEKSRLLSDRFSAERPKGSFSTLEIQRTEQGDSAMYLCASSLWGVDTEAFFGQGTRLTVV.